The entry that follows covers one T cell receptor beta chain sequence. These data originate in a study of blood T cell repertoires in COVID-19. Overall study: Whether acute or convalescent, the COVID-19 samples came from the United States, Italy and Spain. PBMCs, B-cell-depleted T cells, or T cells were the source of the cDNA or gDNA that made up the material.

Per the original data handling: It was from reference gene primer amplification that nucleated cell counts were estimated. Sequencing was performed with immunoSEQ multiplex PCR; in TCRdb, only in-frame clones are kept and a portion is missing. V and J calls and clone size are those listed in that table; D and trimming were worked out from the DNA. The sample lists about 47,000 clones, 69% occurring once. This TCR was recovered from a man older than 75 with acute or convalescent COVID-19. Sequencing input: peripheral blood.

CDR3 sequence (DNA): TGCGCCAGCAGCTTGGCCGGTTCTGACTATGGCTACACCTTC. Its protein product is CASSLAGSDYGYTF. The chain has TRBV5-1 and TRBJ1-2; D gene unclear. Germline V gene data show CDR1 as SGHRS and CDR2 as YFSETQ. Deletions cut 0 bases from V and 3 bases from J, with 9 bases between. The CDR3 spans 14 residues.